The rows below give T cell receptor beta chains drawn from one sample of a study of shared clonotypes between healthy human individuals. Profiled with immunoSEQ multiplex PCR; TCRdb holds only in-frame clones, not every one. The profile covers around 2,000,000 clones, with less than 95% appearing a single time and 0.9% to 1.3% taken by the ten largest. Material: naive CD8+ T cells sorted from blood. These receptors were collected from a man aged 18 to 30 in good health. Each CDR3 is given with its conserved first and last residue. A D gene is named only where the DNA matches it firmly. Clone sizes are given selectively: once, few, many, or a class where the clone is expanded.

d_call	clone_size	v_call	j_call	cdr3_nt	cdr3_aa
-	-	TRBV7-9	TRBJ2-7	TGTGCCAGCAGCTACCGGGACTTCCCCTACGAGCAGTACTTC	CASSYRDFPYEQYF
-	many	TRBV21-1	TRBJ1-6	TGTGCCAGCAGCATTCGGGCCTCCCCGACCACCCTCCACTTT	CASSIRASPTTLHF
TRBD1	-	TRBV5-6	TRBJ1-1	TGTGCCAGCAGTGAACCGGGACAGCCATGGAACACTGAAGCTTTCTTT	CASSEPGQPWNTEAFF
-	-	TRBV7-9	TRBJ2-1	TGTGCCAGCAGCTTTAAGGGTGAGCAGTTCTTC	CASSFKGEQFF
-	-	TRBV4-3	TRBJ1-1	TGCGCCAGCAGCCCTGGGAGGGGTCCGAACACTGAAGCTTTCTTT	CASSPGRGPNTEAFF
TRBD2	-	TRBV6-5	TRBJ2-7	TGTGCCAGCAGTTTCCTAGGACTAGCGGGGGACGAGCAGTACTTC	CASSFLGLAGDEQYF
-	-	TRBV5-6	TRBJ2-3	TGTGCCAGCAGCTTCCTAGCAGCTAGCACAGATACGCAGTATTTT	CASSFLAASTDTQYF
-	-	TRBV7-8	TRBJ1-6	TGTGCCAGCAGTCCGGGGTACAATTCACCCCTCCACTTT	CASSPGYNSPLHF
-	-	TRBV4-1	TRBJ2-7	TGCGCCAGCAGCCAAGTGCTAGCGCCATCCTACGAGCAGTACTTC	CASSQVLAPSYEQYF
-	-	TRBV14	TRBJ2-1	TGTGCCAGCAGCCAAGAAAGGGGGTTCTACAATGAGCAGTTCTTC	CASSQERGFYNEQFF
-	-	TRBV6-1	TRBJ2-3	TGTGCCAGCAGTGGTGAACACCACCCTTTAGCGTATTTT	CASSGEHHPLAYF
TRBD1	-	TRBV5-1	TRBJ1-1	TGCGCCAGCAGCTTGCCAGGGGGCCCGATCGTGAACACTGAAGCTTTCTTT	CASSLPGGPIVNTEAFF
-	-	TRBV19	TRBJ1-1	TGTGCCAGTAGTATCACTGCAGACACTGAAGCTTTCTTT	CASSITADTEAFF
TRBD2	-	TRBV15	TRBJ2-1	TGTGCCACCAGCAGAGGGACCCTAGCGGGAGCCCTCAATGAGCAGTTCTTC	CATSRGTLAGALNEQFF
TRBD2	-	TRBV10-1	TRBJ2-1	TGCGCCAGCAGCCTTGGACTAGCGGGGAACAATGAGCAGTTCTTC	CASSLGLAGNNEQFF
TRBD1	-	TRBV4-3	TRBJ2-7	TGCGCCAGCAGCCAGGACAGGGGCGGGAGCTCCTACGAGCAGTACTTC	CASSQDRGGSSYEQYF
-	-	TRBV2	TRBJ1-6	TGTGCCAGCAGTGAGTACCCGCACCCCTCACCCCTCCACTTT	CASSEYPHPSPLHF
TRBD1	-	TRBV7-3	TRBJ2-7	TGTGCCAGCAGCGACGGACAGGTTCTGGCTGCTTCCTACGAGCAGTACTTC	CASSDGQVLAASYEQYF
TRBD2	once	TRBV2	TRBJ2-3	TGTGCCAGCAGTGACGCGGGCGGGAGGGCCCCAGATACGCAGTATTTT	CASSDAGGRAPDTQYF
-	-	TRBV6-5	TRBJ2-1	TGTGCCAGCAGTATACTCCGGGGTGGCAATGAGCAGTTCTTC	CASSILRGGNEQFF
TRBD1	-	TRBV7-9	TRBJ1-2	TGTGCCAGCAGGGGGGGACAGGGTAATGGCTACACCTTC	CASRGGQGNGYTF
-	once	TRBV7-9	TRBJ2-5	TGTGCCAGCAGCGAGGGCCCCCAAGAGACCCAGTACTTC	CASSEGPQETQYF
TRBD2	-	TRBV7-9	TRBJ2-7	TGTGCCAGCAGCCCAAAGGATGCGGGAGCTTTCTCCTACGAGCAGTACTTC	CASSPKDAGAFSYEQYF
-	-	TRBV6-5	TRBJ2-2	TGTGCCAGCAGTTCCTTACAGGGCGGCGGGGAGCTGTTTTTT	CASSSLQGGGELFF
-	-	TRBV20-1	TRBJ2-7	TGCAGTCTACTTTGGGGGCACGAGCAGTACTTC	CSLLWGHEQYF
TRBD1	-	TRBV7-2	TRBJ1-2	TGTGCCAGCACCCTCGTAGGGACAGCTAACTATGGCTACACCTTC	CASTLVGTANYGYTF
-	-	TRBV25-1	TRBJ2-7	TGTGCCAGCAGTGAAGGGGCTATAAGCTCCTACGAGCAGTACTTC	CASSEGAISSYEQYF